The 17 T cell receptor beta chains given below trace back to one sample, sequenced in a study of control samples from healthy donors and cancer patients. Produced via immunoSEQ multiplex PCR; TCRdb's table is partial and in-frame only. The table includes under 150,000 clones, 80% to 90% detected once. Sequencing was carried out using blood. The receptors were sampled from a woman aged 30 to 39 in good health.

This clone has only one observation. V gene TRBV18 combines with J gene TRBJ2-7; 8 nucleotides match TRBD2. Trimming at V came to 3 bases and at J to 6 bases, leaving 7 bases not matched to a gene. CDR1 is KGHSH and CDR2 is LQKENI in the germline V gene. There are 14 residues in the CDR3. The CDR3 DNA reads as TGTGCCAGCTCACCGAGCGGGAGAACGGGCGAGCAGTACTTC. Translating gives CASSPSGRTGEQYF.

The chain joins TRBV20-1 to TRBJ2-7, with D possibly matching TRBD2 (6 bases). Trimming removed 6 bases at V and 7 bases at J, with 10 bases between. The length of the CDR3 is 10 residues. From germline, CDR1 is DFQATT and CDR2 SNEGSKA (reference sequence). The CDR3 DNA sequence: TGCAGTGCGGTCGGAGGGGAGCAGTACTTC. It translates to CSAVGGEQYF.

The CDR3 loop reads CASSVRGGLDNEQFF. In DNA, the CDR3 is TGTGCCAGCAGCGTAAGAGGCGGACTTGACAATGAGCAGTTCTTC. V is TRBV9 and J is TRBJ2-1; TRBD2 is a possible D gene (5 bases). Between the trimmed V and J ends, which lost 1 base and 5 bases, there was a span of 13 bases. This CDR3 has 15 residues. Germline CDR1 reads SGDLS; CDR2 reads YYNGEE.

V usage is TRBV10-1 and J usage is TRBJ2-6; 7 positions match TRBD1. Germline V lookup: CDR1 WNHNN, CDR2 SYGVQD (reference sequence). The CDR3 is 18 amino acids. The V and J ends lost 6 bases and 0 bases, in that order; junction bases with no gene match: 11. CDR3 amino acids: CASSSPPGQSSGANVLTF. For the CDR3, the DNA is TGCGCCAGCAGCTCGCCACCGGGACAGAGCTCTGGGGCCAACGTCCTGACTTTC.

This sequence joins TRBV4-2 and TRBJ1-3; TRBD1 might be the D (5 bases). CDR3 length equals 16 residues. V was clipped by 0 bases and J by 2 bases, with 11 bases between them. Germline CDR1 and CDR2: LGHNA and YNFKEQ. The CDR3 DNA sequence: TGTGCCAGCAGCCAAGAATCGGCAGGGACTGGAAACACCATATATTTT. This translates into CASSQESAGTGNTIYF.

The rearrangement links TRBV7-8 to TRBJ1-3; TRBD1 might be the D (6 bases). From germline, CDR1 is SGHVS and CDR2 FQNEAQ. The CDR3 is made up of 18 amino acids. V was trimmed by 5 bases and J by 0 bases, leaving 20 bases between them. In nucleotides, the CDR3 is TGTGCCAGCAGCCCGTCCCACTGGACAGTTTACTCTGGAAACACCATATATTTT. Translation: CASSPSHWTVYSGNTIYF.

This chain uses TRBV14 with TRBJ1-2; 8 bases are shared with TRBD1. Germline trimming cut 0 bases from V and 8 bases from J; bases unmatched to any gene: 5. This CDR3 contains 14 residues. CDR1 and CDR2 from the germline V gene are SGHDN and FVKESK. DNA for the CDR3: TGTGCCAGCAGCCAAGAAGTGACAGGGGTCGGCTACACCTTC. It encodes CASSQEVTGVGYTF.

The CDR3 coding sequence is TGCGCCAGCAGCTTTGCCAGGGGGCCGGCCACTGAAGCTTTCTTT. This codes for CASSFARGPATEAFF. The chain combines TRBV5-1 with TRBJ1-1; 8 bases agree with TRBD1. Germline V gene sequence: CDR1 SGHRS, CDR2 YFSETQ. This CDR3 region has 15 residues. The trim removed 2 bases at V and 4 bases at J, leaving 7 bases unmatched.

The chain joins TRBV19 to TRBJ1-6; possibly TRBD1 for D (5 bases). V gave up 7 bases and J gave up 8 bases, with 15 bases separating them. Per the germline V gene, CDR1 is LNHDA and CDR2 is SQIVND (reference sequence). CDR3 size: 14 residues. The CDR3 bases are TGTGCCAGTACTAATGCGGGACCCTATTCACCCCTCCACTTT. Residues: CASTNAGPYSPLHF. The complete variable domain, with remaining parts taken from reference TRBV19 and TRBJ1-6, reads DGGITQSPKYLFRKEGQNVTLSCEQNLNHDAMYWYRQDPGQGLRLIYYSQIVNDFQKGDIAEGYSVSREKKESFPLTVTSAQKNPTAFYLCASTNAGPYSPLHFGNGTRLTVT.

This chain connects TRBV5-1 to TRBJ1-1; 7 bases are a match to TRBD1. The CDR3 extends over 16 amino acids. Per the germline V gene, CDR1 is SGHRS and CDR2 is YFSETQ. V shed 0 bases, J shed 7 bases, and the junction held 12 bases outside the gene matches. CDR3 amino acids: CASSLALGQVADEAFF. The DNA of the CDR3 is TGCGCCAGCAGCTTGGCCCTCGGACAGGTGGCGGATGAAGCTTTCTTT.

The rearrangement links TRBV21-1 to TRBJ2-1; TRBD1, as called in the table, went unchecked against the DNA. TRBV21-1 is a documented pseudogene. The CDR3 is 20 residues long. CDR3 residues: CASSKVCQGARPSSYNEQFF. CDR3 coding DNA: TGTGCCAGCAGCAAAGTATGTCAGGGGGCGCGACCTAGCTCCTACAATGAGCAGTTCTTC.

This clone occurred a few times. This CDR3 is CASSLEPGGEETQYF. CDR3 nucleotide sequence: TGCGCCAGCAGCTTGGAACCCGGGGGCGAAGAGACCCAGTACTTC. J is TRBJ2-5 and V is TRBV5-1; either TRBD1 or TRBD2 may supply D (6 bases each). V lost 0 bases and J lost 3, with 12 bases in between. This CDR3 comprises 15 residues. The germline V gene has CDR1 SGHRS and CDR2 YFSETQ.

The CDR3, as DNA: TGTGCCAGCAGCGTAGGGCGGGAGGGTGTCCCAGATACGCAGTATTTT. Its translation: CASSVGREGVPDTQYF. This chain uses TRBV9 with TRBJ2-3; 9 bases map to TRBD2. V trimming: 0 bases; J trimming: 4 bases; junction bases outside the gene matches: 6. The CDR3 is 16 residues long. CDR1 is SGDLS, CDR2 YYNGEE, per germline. The whole variable domain, remainder taken from reference TRBV9 and TRBJ2-3, is DSGVTQTPKHLITATGQRVTLRCSPRSGDLSVYWYQQSLDQGLQFLIQYYNGEERAKGNILERFSAQQFPDLHSELNLSSLELGDSALYFCASSVGREGVPDTQYFGPGTRLTVL.

This chain links TRBV30 with TRBJ2-1; TRBD1 might be the D (6 bases). Germline V gene sequence: CDR1 GTSNPN, CDR2 SVGIG (reference sequence). The CDR3 is 14 amino acids. V was trimmed by 2 bases and J by 4 bases, leaving 12 bases between them. Here the CDR3 DNA reads TGTGCCTGGAGTTCAGGGGAAGGGTACAATGAGCAGTTCTTC. Residues: CAWSSGEGYNEQFF. Looking up the rest from reference TRBV30 and TRBJ2-1 gives the full variable domain: SQTIHQWPATLVQPVGSPLSLECTVEGTSNPNLYWYRQAAGRGLQLLFYSVGIGQISSEVPQNLSASRPQDRQFILSSKKLLLSDSGFYLCAWSSGEGYNEQFFGPGTRLTVL.

The gene calls are TRBV10-2 and TRBJ1-5; no firm D call. In germline, CDR1 is WSHSY, CDR2 SAAADI. The CDR3 has 14 residues. Trimming cost V 0 bases and J 0 bases, with 3 bases left between them. The CDR3 reads CASSESGSNQPQHF. CDR3 coding DNA: TGCGCCAGCAGTGAGTCGGGTAGCAATCAGCCCCAGCATTTT.

V usage is TRBV19 and J usage is TRBJ2-7; TRBD2 agrees at 10 bases. The CDR3 has 16 residues. Germline CDR1 and CDR2: LNHDA and SQIVND (reference sequence). With V trimmed by 6 bases and J by 6 bases, 14 bases remained unmatched. The CDR3 spells CASSPLASGSNGEQYF. The CDR3 DNA reads as TGTGCCAGTAGCCCATTGGCTAGCGGGAGTAATGGCGAGCAGTACTTC.

The chain employs TRBV30 and TRBJ2-1; TRBD2 aligns across 10 bases. The junction had 9 bases not matched to a gene; V was cut back by 8 bases and J by 8 bases. Germline CDR1 reads GTSNPN; CDR2 reads SVGIG (reference sequence). This CDR3 comprises 13 residues. The CDR3 DNA follows: TGTGCCGGCCTAGCGGGAGAGGGTTATGAGCAGTTCTTC. This codes for CAGLAGEGYEQFF.